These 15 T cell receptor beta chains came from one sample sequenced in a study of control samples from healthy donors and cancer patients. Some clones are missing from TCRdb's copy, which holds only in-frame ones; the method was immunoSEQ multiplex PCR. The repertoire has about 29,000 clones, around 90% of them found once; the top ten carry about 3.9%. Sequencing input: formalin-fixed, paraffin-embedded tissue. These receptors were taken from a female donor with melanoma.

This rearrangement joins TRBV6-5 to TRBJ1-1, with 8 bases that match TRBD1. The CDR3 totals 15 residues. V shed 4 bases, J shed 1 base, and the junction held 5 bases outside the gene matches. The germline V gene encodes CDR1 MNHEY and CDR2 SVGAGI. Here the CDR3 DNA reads TGTGCCAGCAGTTCGGGACAGGCCGGGAACACTGAAGCTTTCTTT. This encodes CASSSGQAGNTEAFF.

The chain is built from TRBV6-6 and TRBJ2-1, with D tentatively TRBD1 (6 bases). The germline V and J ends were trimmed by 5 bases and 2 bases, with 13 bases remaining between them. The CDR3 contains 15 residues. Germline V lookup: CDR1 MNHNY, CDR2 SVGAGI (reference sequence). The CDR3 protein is CASSRGSPTYNEQFF. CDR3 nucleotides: TGTGCCAGCAGTAGGGGGAGTCCAACCTACAATGAGCAGTTCTTC.

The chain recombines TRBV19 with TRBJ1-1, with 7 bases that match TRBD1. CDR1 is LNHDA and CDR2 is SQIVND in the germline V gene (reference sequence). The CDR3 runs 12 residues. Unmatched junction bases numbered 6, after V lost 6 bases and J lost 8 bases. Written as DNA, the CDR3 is TGTGCCAGTAGCCCGACAGGGAGAGAAGCTTTCTTT. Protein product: CASSPTGREAFF.

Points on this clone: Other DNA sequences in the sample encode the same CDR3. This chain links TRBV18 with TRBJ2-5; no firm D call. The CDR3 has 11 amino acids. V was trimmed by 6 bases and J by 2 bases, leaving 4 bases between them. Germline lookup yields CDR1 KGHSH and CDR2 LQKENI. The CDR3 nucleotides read TGTGCCAGCTCTCGTCAAGAGACCCAGTACTTC. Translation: CASSRQETQYF.

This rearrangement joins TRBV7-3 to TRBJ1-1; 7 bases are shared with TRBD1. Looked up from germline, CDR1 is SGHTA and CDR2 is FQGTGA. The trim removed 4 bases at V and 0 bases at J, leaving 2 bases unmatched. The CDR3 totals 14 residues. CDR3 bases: TGTGCCAGCAGCTCCCAGGGGGTGAACACTGAAGCTTTCTTT. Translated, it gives CASSSQGVNTEAFF.

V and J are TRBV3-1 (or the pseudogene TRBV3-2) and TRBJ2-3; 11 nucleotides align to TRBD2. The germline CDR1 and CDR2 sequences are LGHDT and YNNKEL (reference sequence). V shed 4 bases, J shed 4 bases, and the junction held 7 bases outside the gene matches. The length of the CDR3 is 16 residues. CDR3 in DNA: TGTGCCAGCAGCCGAATAGCGGGAGGGTTCCCAGATACGCAGTATTTT. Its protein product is CASSRIAGGFPDTQYF.

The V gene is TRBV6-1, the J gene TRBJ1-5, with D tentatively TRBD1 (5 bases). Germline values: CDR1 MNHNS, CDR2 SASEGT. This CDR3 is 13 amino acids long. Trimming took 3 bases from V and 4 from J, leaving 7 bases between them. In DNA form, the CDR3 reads TGTGCCAGCAGTGAGACAGTAAATCAGCCCCAGCATTTT. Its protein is CASSETVNQPQHF.

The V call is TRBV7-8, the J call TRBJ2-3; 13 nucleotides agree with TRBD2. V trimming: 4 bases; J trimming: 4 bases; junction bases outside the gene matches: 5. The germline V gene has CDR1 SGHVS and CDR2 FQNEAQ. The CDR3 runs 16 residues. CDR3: CASSSGTSGKADTQYF. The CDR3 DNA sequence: TGTGCCAGCAGCTCCGGGACTAGCGGGAAAGCAGATACGCAGTATTTT. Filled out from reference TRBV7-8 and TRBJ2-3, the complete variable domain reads GAGVSQSPRYKVAKRGQDVALRCDPISGHVSLFWYQQALGQGPEFLTYFQNEAQLDKSGLPSDRFFAERPEGSVSTLKIQRTQQEDSAVYLCASSSGTSGKADTQYFGPGTRLTVL.

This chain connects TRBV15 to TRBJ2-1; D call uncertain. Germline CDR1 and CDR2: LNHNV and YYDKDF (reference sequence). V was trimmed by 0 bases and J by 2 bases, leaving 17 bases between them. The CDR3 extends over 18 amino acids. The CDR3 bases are TGTGCCACCAGCAGAGAAAATTTTGCCGCTGGACCCTACAATGAGCAGTTCTTC. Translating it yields CATSRENFAAGPYNEQFF.

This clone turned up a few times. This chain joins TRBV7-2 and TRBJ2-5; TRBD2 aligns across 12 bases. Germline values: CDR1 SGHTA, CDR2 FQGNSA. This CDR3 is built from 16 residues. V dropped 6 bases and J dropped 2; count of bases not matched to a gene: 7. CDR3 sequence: CASSHGLAGYQETQYF. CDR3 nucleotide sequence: TGTGCCAGCAGTCATGGACTAGCGGGATATCAAGAGACCCAGTACTTC. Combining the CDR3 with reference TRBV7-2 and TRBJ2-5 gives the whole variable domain GAGVSQSPSNKVTEKGKDVELRCDPISGHTALYWYRQSLGQGLEFLIYFQGNSAPDKSGLPSDRFSAERTGGSVSTLTIQRTQQEDSAVYLCASSHGLAGYQETQYFGPGTRLLVL.

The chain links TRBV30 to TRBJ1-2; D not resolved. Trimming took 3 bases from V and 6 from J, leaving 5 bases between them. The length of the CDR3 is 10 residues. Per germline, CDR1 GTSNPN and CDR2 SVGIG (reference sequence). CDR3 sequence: CAWSFNGYTF. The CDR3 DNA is TGTGCCTGGAGCTTCAATGGCTACACCTTC.

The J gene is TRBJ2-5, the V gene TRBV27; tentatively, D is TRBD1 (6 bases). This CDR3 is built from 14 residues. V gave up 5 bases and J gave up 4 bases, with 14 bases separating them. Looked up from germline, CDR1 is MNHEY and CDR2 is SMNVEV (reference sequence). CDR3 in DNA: TGTGCCAGCAGTGTTGTAGGGGGTAGAGAGACCCAGTACTTC. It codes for CASSVVGGRETQYF.

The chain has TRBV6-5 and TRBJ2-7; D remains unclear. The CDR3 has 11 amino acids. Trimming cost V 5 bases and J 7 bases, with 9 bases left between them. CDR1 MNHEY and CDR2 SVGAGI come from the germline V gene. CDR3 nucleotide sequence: TGTGCCAGCAGTCAAAGCAGGGAGCAGTACTTC. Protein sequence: CASSQSREQYF.

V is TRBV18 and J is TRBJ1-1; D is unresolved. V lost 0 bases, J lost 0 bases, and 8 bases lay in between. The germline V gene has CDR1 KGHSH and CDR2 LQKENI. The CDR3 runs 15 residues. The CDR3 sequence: CASSPPAGVNTEAFF. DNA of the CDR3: TGTGCCAGCTCACCACCGGCAGGAGTGAACACTGAAGCTTTCTTT.

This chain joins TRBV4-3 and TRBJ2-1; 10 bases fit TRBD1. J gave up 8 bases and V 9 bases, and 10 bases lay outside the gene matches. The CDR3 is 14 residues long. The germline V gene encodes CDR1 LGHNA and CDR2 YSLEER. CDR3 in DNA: TGCGCCAGTTCTGGACAGGGGGGCATCGATGAGCAGTTCTTC. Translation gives CASSGQGGIDEQFF.